This T cell receptor beta chain was found in a study of blood T cell repertoires in COVID-19. The trim removed 6 bases at V and 2 bases at J, leaving 15 bases unmatched. Germline-derived CDR1 and CDR2 are SNHLY and FYNNEI. The CDR3 runs to 19 residues. Assay used: immunoSEQ multiplex PCR; TCRdb lists only in-frame clones, some missing. This sample yields approximately 230,000 clones, of which around 82% are seen a single time; approximately 5.9% belongs to the top ten. This chain connects TRBV2 to TRBJ1-6; 8 bases map to TRBD1. This TCR was recovered from an elderly man with acute or convalescent COVID-19. Sequencing was performed on peripheral blood. CDR3 sequence reads: CASRTGTGKGIPYNSPLHF. CDR3 sequence (DNA): TGTGCCAGCAGGACCGGGACAGGTAAGGGGATTCCCTATAATTCACCCCTCCACTTT.